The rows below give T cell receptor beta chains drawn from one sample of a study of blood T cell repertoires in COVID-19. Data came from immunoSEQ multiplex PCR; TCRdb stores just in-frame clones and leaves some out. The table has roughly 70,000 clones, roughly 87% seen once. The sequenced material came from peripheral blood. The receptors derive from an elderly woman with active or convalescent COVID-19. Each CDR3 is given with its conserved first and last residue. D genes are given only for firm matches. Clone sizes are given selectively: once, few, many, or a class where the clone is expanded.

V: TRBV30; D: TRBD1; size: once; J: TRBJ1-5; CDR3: CAWSRGQGNQPQHF; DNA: TGTGCCTGGAGTCGGGGACAGGGGAATCAGCCCCAGCATTTT
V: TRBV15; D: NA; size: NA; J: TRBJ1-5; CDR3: CATSYQSGQPQHF; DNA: TGTGCCACCAGCTATCAGTCGGGTCAGCCCCAGCATTTT
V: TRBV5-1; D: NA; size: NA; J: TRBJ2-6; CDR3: CASSLGSSGANVLTF; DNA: TGCGCCAGCAGCTTGGGAAGCTCGGGGGCCAACGTCCTGACTTTC
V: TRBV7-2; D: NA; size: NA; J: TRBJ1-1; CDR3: CASSLYGTKNTEAFF; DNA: TGTGCCAGCAGCTTATACGGGACAAAGAACACTGAAGCTTTCTTT
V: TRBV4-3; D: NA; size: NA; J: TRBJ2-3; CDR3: CASGLGRGTDTQYF; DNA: TGCGCCAGCGGATTGGGGCGAGGCACAGATACGCAGTATTTT
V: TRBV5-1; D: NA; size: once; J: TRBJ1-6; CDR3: CASSLEGNNSPLHF; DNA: TGCGCCAGCAGCTTGGAGGGGAATAATTCACCCCTCCACTTT
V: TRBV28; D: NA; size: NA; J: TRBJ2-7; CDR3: CASSLSPSHLSYEQYF; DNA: TGTGCCAGCAGTTTAAGCCCCTCTCACTTATCCTACGAGCAGTACTTC
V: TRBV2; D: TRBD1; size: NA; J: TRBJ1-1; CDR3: CASHLQGGTEAFF; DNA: TGTGCCAGCCATTTACAGGGGGGCACTGAAGCTTTCTTT
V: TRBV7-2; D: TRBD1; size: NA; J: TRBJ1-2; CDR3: CASSLRTGVHGYTF; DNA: TGTGCCAGCAGCTTACGGACAGGGGTCCATGGCTACACCTTC
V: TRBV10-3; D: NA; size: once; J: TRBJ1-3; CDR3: CAISEFSPDLGNTIYF; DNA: TGTGCCATCAGTGAGTTTAGCCCTGATTTAGGAAACACCATATATTTT
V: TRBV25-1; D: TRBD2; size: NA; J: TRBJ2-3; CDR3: CASQAGLSTDTQYF; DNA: TGTGCCTCCCAAGCGGGGTTAAGCACAGATACGCAGTATTTT
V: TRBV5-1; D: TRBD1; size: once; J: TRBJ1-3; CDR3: CASSQGASSGNTIYF; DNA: TGCGCCAGCAGCCAGGGGGCTAGCTCTGGAAACACCATATATTTT
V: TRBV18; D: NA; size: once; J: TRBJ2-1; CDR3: CASSPKLIDEQFF; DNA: TGTGCCAGCTCACCTAAACTGATCGATGAGCAGTTCTTC
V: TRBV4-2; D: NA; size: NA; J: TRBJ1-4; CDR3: CASESGQINEKLFF; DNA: TGTGCCAGCGAATCGGGACAAATTAATGAAAAACTGTTTTTT
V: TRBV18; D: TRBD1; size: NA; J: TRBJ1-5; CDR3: CASSPTGFDQPQHF; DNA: TGTGCCAGCTCACCGACAGGGTTTGATCAGCCCCAGCATTTT
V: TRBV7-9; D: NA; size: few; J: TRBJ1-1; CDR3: CASSLGSREANTEAFF; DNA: TGTGCCAGCAGCTTAGGGAGTCGGGAGGCGAACACTGAAGCTTTCTTT
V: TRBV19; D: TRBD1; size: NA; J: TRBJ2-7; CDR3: CASNPTGAYEQYF; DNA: TGTGCCAGTAACCCGACAGGGGCCTACGAGCAGTACTTC
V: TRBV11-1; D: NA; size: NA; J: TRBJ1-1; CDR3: CASSFGYRKNTEAFF; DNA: TGTGCCAGCAGCTTTGGATACAGGAAAAACACTGAAGCTTTCTTT
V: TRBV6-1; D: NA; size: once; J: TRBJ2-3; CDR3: CASSDRDRGTDTQYF; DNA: TGTGCCAGCAGTGACAGGGATCGGGGCACAGATACGCAGTATTTT
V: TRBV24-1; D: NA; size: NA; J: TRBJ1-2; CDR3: CATSDSYYGYTF; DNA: TGTGCCACCAGTGATTCTTACTATGGCTACACCTTC
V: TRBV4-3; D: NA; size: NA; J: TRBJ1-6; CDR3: CASSQGGGRSPLHF; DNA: TGCGCCAGCAGCCAAGGGGGGGGTCGGTCACCCCTCCACTTT
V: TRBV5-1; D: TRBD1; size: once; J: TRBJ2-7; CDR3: CASSLVGTGDEQYF; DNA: TGCGCCAGCAGCTTGGTTGGGACAGGGGACGAGCAGTACTTC
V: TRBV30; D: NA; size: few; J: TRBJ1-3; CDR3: CAWPQTDSYRWDASGNTIYF; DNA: TGTGCCTGGCCCCAGACGGACAGCTATAGGTGGGACGCCTCTGGAAACACCATATATTTT
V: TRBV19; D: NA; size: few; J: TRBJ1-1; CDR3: CASSIGRPPADTEAFF; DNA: TGTGCCAGTAGTATAGGCCGTCCTCCAGCGGACACTGAAGCTTTCTTT
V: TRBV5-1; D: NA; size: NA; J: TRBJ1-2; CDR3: CASRPLGQYGYTF; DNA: TGCGCCAGCAGGCCCTTGGGGCAGTATGGCTACACCTTC
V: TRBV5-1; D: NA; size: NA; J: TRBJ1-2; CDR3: CASSSLNRGYGYTF; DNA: TGCGCCAGCAGCTCCCTCAATCGGGGCTATGGCTACACCTTC
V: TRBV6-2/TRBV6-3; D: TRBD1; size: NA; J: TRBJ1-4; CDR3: CASSYSRQGHGNEKLFF; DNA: TGTGCCAGCAGTTACTCGAGACAGGGCCATGGTAATGAAAAACTGTTTTTT
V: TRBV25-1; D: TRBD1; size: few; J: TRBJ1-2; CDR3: CASSSTGLANYGYTF; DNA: TGTGCCAGCAGTTCGACAGGGCTCGCTAACTATGGCTACACCTTC
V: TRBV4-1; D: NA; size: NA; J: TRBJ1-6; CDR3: CASSQEGVGLNSPLHF; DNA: TGCGCCAGCAGCCAAGAGGGAGTTGGCCTAAATTCACCCCTCCACTTT
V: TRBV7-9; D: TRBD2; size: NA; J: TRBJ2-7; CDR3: CASSLLLAGGYEQYF; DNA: TGTGCCAGCAGCTTACTACTAGCGGGGGGATACGAGCAGTACTTC
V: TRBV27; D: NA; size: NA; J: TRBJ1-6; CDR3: CASRKGRDNSPLHF; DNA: TGTGCCAGCAGGAAAGGCAGGGATAATTCACCCCTCCACTTT
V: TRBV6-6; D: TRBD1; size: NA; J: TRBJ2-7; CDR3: CASSLQGAYEQYF; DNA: TGTGCCAGCAGTTTACAGGGGGCCTACGAGCAGTACTTC
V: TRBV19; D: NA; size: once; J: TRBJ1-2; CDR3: CASSISSRELGYGYTF; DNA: TGTGCCAGTAGTATAAGTAGCCGGGAACTAGGCTATGGCTACACCTTC
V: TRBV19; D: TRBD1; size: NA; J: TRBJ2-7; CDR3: CASSEQGRWDYEQYF; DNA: TGTGCCAGTAGTGAACAGGGGCGATGGGACTACGAGCAGTACTTC
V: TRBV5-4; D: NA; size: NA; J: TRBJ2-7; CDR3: CASLQEGGREYF; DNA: TGTGCCAGCCTTCAAGAGGGGGGGCGAGAGTACTTC
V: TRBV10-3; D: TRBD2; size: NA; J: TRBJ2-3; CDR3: CAISESGGAGGPRDTQYF; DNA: TGTGCCATCAGTGAGTCGGGTGGTGCGGGGGGGCCTAGAGATACGCAGTATTTT
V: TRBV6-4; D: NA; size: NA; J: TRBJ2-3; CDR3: CASSDGGGITDTQYF; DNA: TGTGCCAGCAGTGATGGTGGGGGGATCACAGATACGCAGTATTTT
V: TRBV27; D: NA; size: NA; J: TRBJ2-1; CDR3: CASKRMLTTNQLFF; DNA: TGTGCCAGCAAACGGATGCTAACTACGAATCAGCTGTTCTTC
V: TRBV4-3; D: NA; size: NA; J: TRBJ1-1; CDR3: CASSQDSNTEAFF; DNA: TGCGCCAGCAGCCAAGACTCGAACACTGAAGCTTTCTTT
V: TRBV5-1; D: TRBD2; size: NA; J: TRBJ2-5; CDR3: CASSDGGGAGLQETQYF; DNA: TGCGCCAGCAGCGACGGCGGTGGGGCGGGACTACAAGAGACCCAGTACTTC
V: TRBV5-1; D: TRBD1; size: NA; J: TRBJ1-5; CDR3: CASSLGTQDRSNQPQHF; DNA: TGCGCCAGCAGCTTGGGGACCCAGGACAGGAGCAATCAGCCCCAGCATTTT
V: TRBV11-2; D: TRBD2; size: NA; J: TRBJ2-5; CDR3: CASSPGLAGGRSKETQYF; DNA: TGTGCCAGCAGCCCAGGACTAGCGGGGGGGCGGTCCAAAGAGACCCAGTACTTC
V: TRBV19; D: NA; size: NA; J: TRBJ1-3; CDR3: CASSISASSGNTIYF; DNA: TGTGCCAGTAGTATTTCAGCGAGCTCTGGAAACACCATATATTTT
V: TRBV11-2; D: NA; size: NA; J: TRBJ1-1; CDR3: CASSIVAAHTEAFF; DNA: TGTGCCAGCAGTATCGTGGCGGCCCACACTGAAGCTTTCTTT
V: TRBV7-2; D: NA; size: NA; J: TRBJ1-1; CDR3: CASSLKPDGVLPEAFF; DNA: TGTGCCAGCAGCCTGAAGCCAGACGGAGTTCTGCCTGAAGCTTTCTTT
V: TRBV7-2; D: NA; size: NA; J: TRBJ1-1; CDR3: CASSLVGVNTEAFF; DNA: TGTGCCAGCAGCCTAGTGGGAGTAAACACTGAAGCTTTCTTT
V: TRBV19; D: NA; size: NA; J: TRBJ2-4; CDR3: CASSPNSETGRNIQYF; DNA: TGTGCCAGTAGTCCGAATTCCGAGACAGGGAGGAACATTCAGTACTTC
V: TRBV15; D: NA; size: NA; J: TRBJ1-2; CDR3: CATSRDLNSNYGYTF; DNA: TGTGCCACCAGCAGAGATCTGAACAGCAACTATGGCTACACCTTC
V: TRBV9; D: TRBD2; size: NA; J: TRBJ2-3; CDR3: CASSPPGLAGGGTQYF; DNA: TGTGCCAGCAGCCCTCCGGGACTAGCGGGGGGAGGTACGCAGTATTTT
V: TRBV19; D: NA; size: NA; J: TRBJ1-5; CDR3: CTVRSNQPQHF; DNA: TGTACAGTAAGGAGCAATCAGCCCCAGCATTTT
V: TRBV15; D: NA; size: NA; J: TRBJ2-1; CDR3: CATSRHTRQNNEQFF; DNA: TGTGCCACCAGCAGACACACGAGGCAAAACAATGAGCAGTTCTTC
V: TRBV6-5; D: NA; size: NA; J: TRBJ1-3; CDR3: CASSYKFSSGNTIYF; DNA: TGTGCCAGCAGTTACAAGTTCAGCTCTGGAAACACCATATATTTT